This record looks at one TCR beta chain sequence and its context. These data come from a study of blood T cell repertoires in COVID-19. Across the whole study: The study drew acute and convalescent COVID-19 samples from the United States, Italy and Spain. The analysed material was cDNA or gDNA that came from T cells, B-cell-depleted T cells, or PBMCs.

Per the original data handling: Estimates of nucleated cell counts were drawn from the amplification of reference gene primers. Clones were sequenced by immunoSEQ multiplex PCR, and TCRdb holds only the in-frame ones, with some missing. V, J and clone size are taken as reported in that table, and D and trimming were inferred from the DNA itself. The sample yields about 130,000 clones, more than 80% seen once. This CDR3 has 17 residues. Germline V gene sequence: CDR1 SGHTA, CDR2 FQGTGA. Trimming removed 4 bases from V and 8 bases from J; junction bases left unmatched: 14. The specimen sequenced was peripheral blood. The source of this sequence is a human donor in a cohort sampled during active COVID-19. The V and J genes are TRBV7-3 and TRBJ2-1, with TRBD2 matching over 10 bases. The DNA of the CDR3 is TGTGCCAGCAGCTCTAATCAACTAGCGGGGCCCGTCGATGAGCAGTTCTTC. Amino acids: CASSSNQLAGPVDEQFF.